This TCR beta chain derives from a study of OX40 agonist ivuxolimab in advanced cancers. General study findings and limits: Expanded clones were, on average, more numerous in CD8+ T cells than in CD4+.

In the case of this clone: Its antigen is as yet unknown.

This CDR3 is built from 14 residues. In germline, CDR1 is SGHRS, CDR2 YFSETQ. The ends lost 4 bases at V and 2 bases at J; junction bases unmatched: 3. Measured with immunoSEQ multiplex PCR; TCRdb has only the in-frame clones, and not every one. Counted here are about 95,000 clones, 89% occurring once; the ten biggest clones make up approximately 0.35%. This rearrangement joins TRBV5-1 to TRBJ1-3; 7 bases map to TRBD1. Sequencing used CD4+ or CD8+ T cells sorted from blood, obtained in a trial of the OX40 agonist ivuxolimab. The receptor was derived from an adult with an advanced solid tumor such as melanoma, head and neck, liver or kidney cancer. CDR3: CASSAGTAGNTIYF. The CDR3 DNA follows: TGCGCCAGCAGCGCCGGGACAGCTGGAAACACCATATATTTT.